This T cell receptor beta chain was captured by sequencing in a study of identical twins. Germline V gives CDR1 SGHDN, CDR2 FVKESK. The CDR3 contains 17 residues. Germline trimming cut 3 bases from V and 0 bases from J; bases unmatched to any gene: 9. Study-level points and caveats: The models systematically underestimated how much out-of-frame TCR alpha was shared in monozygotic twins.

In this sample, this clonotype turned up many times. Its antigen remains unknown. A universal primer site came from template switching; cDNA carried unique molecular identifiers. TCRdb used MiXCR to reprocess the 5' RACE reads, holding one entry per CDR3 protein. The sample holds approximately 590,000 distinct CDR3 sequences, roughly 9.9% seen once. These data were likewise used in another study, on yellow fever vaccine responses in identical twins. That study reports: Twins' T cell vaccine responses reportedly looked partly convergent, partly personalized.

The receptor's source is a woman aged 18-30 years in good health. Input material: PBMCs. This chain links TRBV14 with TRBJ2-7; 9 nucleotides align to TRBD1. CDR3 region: CASSHRRTGGDSYEQYF. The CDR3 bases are TGTGCCAGCAGCCATCGGCGCACAGGGGGCGACTCCTACGAGCAGTACTTC.